This T cell receptor (beta chain) is from a study of OX40 agonist ivuxolimab in advanced cancers. Study conclusions and caveats: In CD8+ T cells, expanded clones were on average more numerous than in CD4+.

Clones were sequenced by immunoSEQ multiplex PCR, and TCRdb holds only the in-frame ones, with some missing. The repertoire holds 65,000 to 85,000 clones, with approximately 89% as singletons. Autoimmune disease history or systemic immunosuppression led to patient exclusion. Blood draws occurred at baseline, cycle 4 day 1, and cycle 7 day 1. About this clone: Antigen specificity is unknown.

CDR3 length equals 11 residues. Trimming pared 6 bases from V and 4 bases from J, leaving 9 bases between. Per the germline V gene, CDR1 is DFQATT and CDR2 is SNEGSKA (reference sequence). The sequence came from an adult with an advanced solid tumor such as melanoma, head and neck, liver or kidney cancer. Specimen: CD4+ or CD8+ T cells sorted from blood, collected in a trial of the OX40 agonist ivuxolimab. The rearrangement links TRBV20-1 to TRBJ2-5; D is undetermined. The CDR3 DNA reads TGCAGTGCCCACCGCCGAGAGACCCAGTACTTC. Translating gives CSAHRRETQYF.